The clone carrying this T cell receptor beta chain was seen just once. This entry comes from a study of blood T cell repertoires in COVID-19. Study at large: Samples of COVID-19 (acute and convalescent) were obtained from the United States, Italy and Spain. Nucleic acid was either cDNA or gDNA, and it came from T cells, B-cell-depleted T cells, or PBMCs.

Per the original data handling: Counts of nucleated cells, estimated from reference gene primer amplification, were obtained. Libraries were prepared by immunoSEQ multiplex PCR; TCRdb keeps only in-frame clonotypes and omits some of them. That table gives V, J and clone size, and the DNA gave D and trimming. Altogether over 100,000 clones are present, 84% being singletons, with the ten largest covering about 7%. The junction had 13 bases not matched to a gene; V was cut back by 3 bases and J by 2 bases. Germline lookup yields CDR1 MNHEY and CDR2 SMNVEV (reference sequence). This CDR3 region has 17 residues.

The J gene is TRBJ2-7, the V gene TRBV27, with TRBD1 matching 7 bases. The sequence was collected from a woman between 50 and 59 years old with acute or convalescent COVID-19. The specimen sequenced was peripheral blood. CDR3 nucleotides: TGTGCCAGCAGTTTGCGCAGTTCCGGGACAGTGACCTACGAGCAGTACTTC. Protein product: CASSLRSSGTVTYEQYF.